This TCR beta chain was sequenced for a study of blood T cell repertoires in COVID-19. Turning to the study itself: Both acute and convalescent COVID-19 samples were obtained from the United States, Italy and Spain.

This clone was seen once. Trimming removed 7 bases from V and 7 bases from J, with 19 bases in between. CDR3 length: 15 amino acids. Germline V CDR1 and CDR2: SNHLY, FYNNEI. Per the original data handling: Estimates of nucleated cell counts were drawn from the amplification of reference gene primers. Sequenced by immunoSEQ multiplex PCR; TCRdb stores in-frame clones only, minus some. That table supplies the V and J calls and clone size; D and trimming were determined from the DNA. The data show about 80,000 clones, roughly 89% seen once. The clonotype originates from an elderly woman with active or convalescent COVID-19. This chain links TRBV2 with TRBJ1-4; D is undetermined. Sequences were obtained from peripheral blood. The CDR3 bases are TGTGCCAGCATGGTTGGGCCGTCGGGGAGTGAAAAACTGTTTTTT. Protein: CASMVGPSGSEKLFF.